This T cell receptor beta chain emerged from a study of CD8 T cells in Susac syndrome. Study context: Blood was drawn from Susac syndrome patients while they were therapy-naive, on corticosteroids, or on intravenous immunoglobulin alone.

The CDR3 is 14 residues long. V lost 1 base, J lost 6 bases, and 11 bases lay in between. CDR1 and CDR2 from the germline V gene are MGHRA and YSYEKL. An amount of RNA that ranged from roughly 0.5 to 1 ug was reverse transcribed with random hexamers. TCRdb reprocessed the immunoSEQ multiplex PCR reads with MiXCR, giving one entry per CDR3 protein. Of approximately 160,000 distinct CDR3 sequences listed, roughly 95% are singletons. This clonotype has a single count. TEMRA cells were FACS-enriched, with CD8+ and CD4+ T cells isolated negatively. The sequence derives from a human donor with Susac syndrome. Specimen: CD4+ T cells from PBMCs. V is TRBV4-1 and J is TRBJ2-3; D not resolved. This CDR3 is CASSQGLLADTQYF. In DNA form, the CDR3 reads TGCGCCAGCAGCCAAGGACTCCTTGCGGATACGCAGTATTTT.